Below, 13 T cell receptor beta chains from the same sample are listed, as sequenced in a study of blood T cell repertoires in COVID-19. The repertoire was sequenced with immunoSEQ multiplex PCR; TCRdb's copy has only in-frame clones and lacks some. The profile covers 250,000 to 300,000 clones, with about nine tenths appearing a single time and 2% to 2.5% taken by the ten largest. Sequencing input: peripheral blood. The source is a man aged 45-65 years with acute or convalescent COVID-19.

The rearrangement uses TRBV9 and TRBJ2-3, with 7 bases fitting TRBD1. With 0 bases clipped from V and 5 bases from J, the junction kept 6 bases outside the gene matches. The CDR3 is 15 residues long. CDR1 is SGDLS and CDR2 is YYNGEE in the germline V gene. This chain's CDR3 is CASSVERGPEDTQYF. The CDR3 DNA follows: TGTGCCAGCAGCGTAGAGAGGGGGCCGGAAGATACGCAGTATTTT.

The chain links TRBV19 to TRBJ2-1; D perhaps matches TRBD2 (6 bases). The CDR3 consists of 13 residues. From germline, CDR1 is LNHDA and CDR2 SQIVND (reference sequence). The CDR3, as DNA: TGTGGGGCCGGGGACTTCTCCTACAATGAGCAGTTCTTC. This sequence encodes CGAGDFSYNEQFF.

The chain recombines TRBV9 with TRBJ2-4; 11 bases are shared with TRBD1. J lost 8 bases, V lost 4 bases, and 14 bases had no gene match. CDR3 length equals 17 residues. The germline CDR1 and CDR2 sequences are SGDLS and YYNGEE. The CDR3 nucleotides read TGTGCCAGCAGCTCCGAAACTTCCGGGACAGGGGGTGACATTCAGTACTTC. Its translation is CASSSETSGTGGDIQYF.

The V gene is TRBV12-3 or TRBV12-4, the J gene TRBJ1-2, with D tentatively TRBD1 (5 bases). The CDR3 has 12 amino acids. Between the trimmed V and J ends, which lost 10 bases and 7 bases, there was a span of 16 bases. CDR3: CATRGGPAGYTF. As DNA, the CDR3 is TGTGCCACTAGGGGAGGGCCCGCTGGCTACACCTTC.

The chain links TRBV7-8 to TRBJ1-2; D call uncertain. CDR3 length: 15 amino acids. V lost 2 bases to trimming and J lost 3 bases, with 13 bases between them. Germline CDR1 SGHVS, CDR2 FQNEAQ. CDR3: CASSLSWTGDYGYTF. The CDR3 bases are TGTGCCAGCAGCTTATCATGGACGGGAGACTATGGCTACACCTTC.

This rearrangement joins TRBV2 to TRBJ2-2, with D uncertain. The CDR3 runs 16 residues. Trimming pared 3 bases from V and 0 bases from J, leaving 11 bases between. Germline V gives CDR1 SNHLY, CDR2 FYNNEI. CDR3 region: CASSDVAKSNTGELFF. In nucleotides, the CDR3 is TGTGCCAGCAGTGACGTGGCCAAATCGAACACCGGGGAGCTGTTTTTT.

The J gene is TRBJ1-1, the V gene TRBV5-1, with 7 bases matching TRBD1. The CDR3 runs to 15 residues. With V trimmed by 3 bases and J by 5 bases, 10 bases remained unmatched. Germline CDR1 SGHRS, CDR2 YFSETQ. The CDR3 reads CASSWSTGRMTEAFF. The CDR3 DNA reads as TGCGCCAGCAGCTGGTCGACAGGGAGAATGACTGAAGCTTTCTTT.

The chain uses TRBV19 and TRBJ1-5; 10 bases match TRBD1. The CDR3 has 15 amino acids. Germline CDR1 is LNHDA and CDR2 is SQIVND (reference sequence). Trimming cost V 6 bases and J 6 bases; bases outside gene matches: 8. The CDR3 nucleotides are TGTGCCAGTAGCAGAGACAGGGGGCGCGGTCAGCCCCAGCATTTT. Translating gives CASSRDRGRGQPQHF.

This chain joins TRBV29-1 and TRBJ2-5; 9 positions match TRBD2. V was clipped by 7 bases and J by 5 bases; unmatched bases: 11. Looked up from germline, CDR1 is SQVTM and CDR2 is ANQGSEA. This CDR3 has 14 residues. In nucleotides, the CDR3 is TGCAGCGAACCCACCGGGACTAGCAGGGAGACCCAGTACTTC. It yields the protein CSEPTGTSRETQYF.

The rearrangement uses TRBV5-4 and TRBJ1-1; TRBD1 is a possible D gene (5 bases). V lost 4 bases and J lost 1, with 14 bases in between. Per the germline V gene, CDR1 is SGHNT and CDR2 is YYREEE (reference sequence). This CDR3 spans 15 amino acids. Here the CDR3 reads CASSGRGTSNTEAFF. Written as DNA, the CDR3 is TGTGCCAGCAGCGGGCGGGGCACTTCGAACACTGAAGCTTTCTTT.

The chain uses TRBV12-2 and TRBJ1-2; the table assigns TRBD1, which was not confirmed against the DNA. TRBV12-2 has pseudogene status. This CDR3 is built from 15 residues. This CDR3 is CASRIRDRPNYGYTF. The CDR3 DNA reads TGTGCAAGTCGCATTCGGGACAGACCAAACTATGGCTACACCTTC.

The chain joins TRBV19 to TRBJ2-5; D is possibly TRBD2 (6 bases). The germline V gene has CDR1 LNHDA and CDR2 SQIVND (reference sequence). This CDR3 spans 13 amino acids. V was shortened by 1 base and J by 5 bases, with 8 bases between the two germline ends. DNA of the CDR3: TGTGCCAGTAGTATAGCTGGGAGGGAGACCCAGTACTTC. This sequence encodes CASSIAGRETQYF.

V usage is TRBV2 and J usage is TRBJ2-3; maybe TRBD1 (6 bases). Germline loops: CDR1 SNHLY, CDR2 FYNNEI. V was pared by 6 bases and J by 2 bases, with 12 bases between. The CDR3 spans 14 residues. The CDR3 is CASRVRGSTDTQYF. In nucleotides, the CDR3 is TGTGCCAGCAGAGTCAGGGGATCCACAGATACGCAGTATTTT. Full variable domain (missing parts from reference TRBV2 and TRBJ2-3): EPEVTQTPSHQVTQMGQEVILRCVPISNHLYFYWYRQILGQKVEFLVSFYNNEISEKSEIFDDQFSVERPDGSNFTLKIRSTKLEDSAMYFCASRVRGSTDTQYFGPGTRLTVL.